This T cell receptor beta chain was recorded in a study of CD8 T cells in ankylosing spondylitis (dated by TCRdb to between 2016 and 2019). In terms of the full investigation: To find TCR variants linked to disease, the study profiled T cell receptor beta repertoires in ankylosing spondylitis patients and healthy donors. Peripheral blood was sampled, and synovial fluid was also collected from ankylosing spondylitis patients. The whole study cohort included about a hundred healthy donors and 20 to 30 ankylosing spondylitis patients. General study outcomes and caveats: According to the report, matched synovial fluid samples from ankylosing spondylitis patients were significantly enriched for the disease-linked clones. Some motif variants had previously been reported in the synovial fluid and blood of reactive arthritis patients, which suggests shared mechanisms of disease initiation. Blood from ankylosing spondylitis patients appeared to be characterized by a TCR beta motif made up of under ten highly homologous amino acid variants. The disease-linked clones showed a CD8+ phenotype and occurred at relatively low frequencies in peripheral blood.

Per the germline V gene, MNHNS is the CDR1 and SASEGT is the CDR2. Including cysteine and phenylalanine, the CDR3 has 14 amino acids. CDR3 DNA only is kept here, 42 bases in frame from base 1. The germline ends are 18 bases apart after V is trimmed by 5 bases and J by 10 bases. TCRdb shows the sequencer as Illumina HiSeq 2500. Quantitative 5'-RACE with molecular barcodes was used to prepare TCR beta libraries. As for the original processing: A new computational method based on a probabilistic model of VDJ rearrangement was used to identify disease-linked TCR variants. TCRdb reworked the public reads: Q25 trimming with fastp, MiXCR clone assembly, productive beta chains retained. Records with the same CDR3 protein are collapsed into one entry carrying the most frequent genes and DNA. What appears here as the V and J calls and clone size reflects TCRdb's work, not the paper's. Counted in this sample were a few hundred thousand distinct CDR3 sequences; 18% of them appeared once. The leading ten clones occupy around 30% of the sample.

Comments on this clonotype: What antigen it recognizes has not been identified. No base quality information exists; no much larger clone differs at one position.

The sequence is built from TRBV6-1 and TRBJ2-1, with the D assignment possibly TRBD1 or TRBD2, given 6 matching bases for each. The specimen was blood, either unsorted or a sorted T cell fraction (not recorded which). The sequence came from a male donor with ankylosing spondylitis or in good health (not recorded which). CDR3 sequence: CASSRTGGTEEQFF. The DNA reads as follows: TGTGCCAGCAGTCGCACCGGGGGCACAGAGGAGCAGTTCTTC.